This TCR beta chain is drawn from a study of blood T cell repertoires in COVID-19. Across the study: Some COVID-19 samples were acute and others convalescent; all came from the United States, Italy and Spain. T cells, B-cell-depleted T cells, or PBMCs provided the cDNA or gDNA that served as material.

The method was immunoSEQ multiplex PCR; TCRdb's version includes in-frame clones alone and lacks a portion of them. The sample includes 150,000 to 200,000 clones, 88% of them seen just once. J lost 0 bases, V lost 0 bases, and 1 base had no gene match. Germline-derived CDR1 and CDR2 are LGHDT and YNNKEL (reference sequence). The CDR3 loop spans 16 amino acids. The chain recombines TRBV3-1 (or the pseudogene TRBV3-2) with TRBJ2-3; 9 nucleotides match TRBD2. The sequencing sample was made of PBMCs or T cells enriched from blood (not recorded which). This clonotype originated in a woman aged 18-35 years who had recovered from COVID-19. The CDR3: CASSQELAGSTDTQYF. DNA of the CDR3: TGTGCCAGCAGCCAAGAACTAGCGGGCAGCACAGATACGCAGTATTTT.